This T cell receptor beta chain derives from a study of shared clonotypes between healthy human individuals. V was clipped by 3 bases and J by 0 bases, with 3 bases between them. In germline, CDR1 is SEHNR, CDR2 FQNEAQ (reference sequence). The CDR3 spans 13 residues. When replicate PCRs were run on sorted subsets, they used 150 to 250 ng DNA, 30,000 to 35,000 T cell genomes. Sequencing used immunoSEQ multiplex PCR; TCRdb keeps in-frame clones, though not all of them. Of around 2.3 million clones listed, 90% to 97% are singletons. The sample comprised naive CD4+ T cells sorted from blood. Subset: CD45RA+ positively selected. The gene calls are TRBV7-9 and TRBJ1-3, with D hard to call. The receptor was isolated from a young man in good health. The CDR3 loop reads CASSFGSGNTIYF. CDR3 bases: TGTGCCAGCAGCTTCGGCTCTGGAAACACCATATATTTT.